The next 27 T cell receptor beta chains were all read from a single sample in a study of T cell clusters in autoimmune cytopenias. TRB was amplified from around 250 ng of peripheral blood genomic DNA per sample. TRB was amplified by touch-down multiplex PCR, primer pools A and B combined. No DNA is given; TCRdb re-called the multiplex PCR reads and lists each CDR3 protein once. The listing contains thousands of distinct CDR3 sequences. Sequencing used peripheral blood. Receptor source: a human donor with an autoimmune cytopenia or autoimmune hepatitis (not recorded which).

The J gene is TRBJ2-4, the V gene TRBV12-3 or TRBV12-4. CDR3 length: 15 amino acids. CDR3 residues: CASSIGYLAKNIQYF.

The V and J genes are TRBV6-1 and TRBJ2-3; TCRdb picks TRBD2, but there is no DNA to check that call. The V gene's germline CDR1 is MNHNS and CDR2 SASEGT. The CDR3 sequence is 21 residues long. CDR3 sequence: CASSVRAGTSGRAGSTDTQYF.

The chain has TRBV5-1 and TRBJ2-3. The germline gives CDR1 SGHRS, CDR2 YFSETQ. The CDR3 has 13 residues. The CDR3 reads CASSRLRTDTQYF.

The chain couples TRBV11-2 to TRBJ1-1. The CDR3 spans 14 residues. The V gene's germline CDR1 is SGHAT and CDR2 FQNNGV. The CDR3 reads CASSLVSKNTEAFF.

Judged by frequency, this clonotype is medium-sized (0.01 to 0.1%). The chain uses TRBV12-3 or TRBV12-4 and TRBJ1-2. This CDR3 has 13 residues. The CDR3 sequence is CASSSTDGYGYTF.

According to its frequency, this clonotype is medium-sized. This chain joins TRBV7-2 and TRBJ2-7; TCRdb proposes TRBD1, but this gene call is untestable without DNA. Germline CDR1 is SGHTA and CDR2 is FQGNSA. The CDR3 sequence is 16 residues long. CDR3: CASSLPTVGISYEQYF.

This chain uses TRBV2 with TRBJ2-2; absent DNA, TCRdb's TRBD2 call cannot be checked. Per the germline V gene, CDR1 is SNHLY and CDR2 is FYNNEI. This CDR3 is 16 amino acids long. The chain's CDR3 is CASSWKGGPSDGELFF.

The chain's CDR3 is CASTLELGSPLHF. The chain uses TRBV18 and TRBJ1-6. The V gene's germline CDR1 is KGHSH and CDR2 LQKENI. The CDR3 length is 13 residues.

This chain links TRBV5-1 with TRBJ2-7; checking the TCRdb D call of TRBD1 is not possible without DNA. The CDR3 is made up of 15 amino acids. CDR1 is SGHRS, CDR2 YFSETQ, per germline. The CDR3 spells CASSFRQGQRYEQYF.

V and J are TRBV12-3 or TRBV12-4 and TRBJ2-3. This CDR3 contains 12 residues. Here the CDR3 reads CASRGSTDTQYF.

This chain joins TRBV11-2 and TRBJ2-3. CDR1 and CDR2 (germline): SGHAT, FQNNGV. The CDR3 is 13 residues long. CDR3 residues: CASSLAGTDTQYF.

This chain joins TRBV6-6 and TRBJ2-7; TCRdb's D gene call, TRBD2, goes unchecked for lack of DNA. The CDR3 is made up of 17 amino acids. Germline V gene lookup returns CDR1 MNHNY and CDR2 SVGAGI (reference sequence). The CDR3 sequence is CASRSRFSGRLPYEQYF.

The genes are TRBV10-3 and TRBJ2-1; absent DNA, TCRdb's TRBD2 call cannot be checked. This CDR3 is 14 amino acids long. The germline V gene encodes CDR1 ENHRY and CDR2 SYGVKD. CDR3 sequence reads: CAISESVSGNEQFF.

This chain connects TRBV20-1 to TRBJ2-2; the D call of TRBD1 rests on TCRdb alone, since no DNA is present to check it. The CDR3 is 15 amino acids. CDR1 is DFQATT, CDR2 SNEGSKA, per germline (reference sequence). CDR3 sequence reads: CSARKGGGDTGELFF.

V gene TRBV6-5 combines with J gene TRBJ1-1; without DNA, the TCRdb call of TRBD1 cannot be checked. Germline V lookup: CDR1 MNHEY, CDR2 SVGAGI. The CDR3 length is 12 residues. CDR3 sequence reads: CASSSWGTEAFF.

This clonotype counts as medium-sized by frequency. CDR3 region: CASSLAASGSYEQYF. The chain is built from TRBV7-2 and TRBJ2-7. This CDR3 spans 15 amino acids. Germline CDR1 SGHTA, CDR2 FQGNSA.

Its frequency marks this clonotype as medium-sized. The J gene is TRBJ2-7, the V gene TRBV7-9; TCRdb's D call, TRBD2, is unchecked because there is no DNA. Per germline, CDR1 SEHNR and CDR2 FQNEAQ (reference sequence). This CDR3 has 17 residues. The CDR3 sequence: CASSLAGRGLVSYEQYF.

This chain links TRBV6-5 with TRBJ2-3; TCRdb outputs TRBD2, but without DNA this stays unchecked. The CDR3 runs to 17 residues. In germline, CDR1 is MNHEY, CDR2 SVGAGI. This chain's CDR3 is CASRRLAGEIGTDTQYF.

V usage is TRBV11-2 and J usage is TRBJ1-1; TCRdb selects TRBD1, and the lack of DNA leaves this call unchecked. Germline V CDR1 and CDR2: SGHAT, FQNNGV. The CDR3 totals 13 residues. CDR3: CASSLQGASEAFF.

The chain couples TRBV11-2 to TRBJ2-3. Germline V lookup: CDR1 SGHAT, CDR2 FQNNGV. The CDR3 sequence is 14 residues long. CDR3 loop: CASSLDSPTDTQYF.

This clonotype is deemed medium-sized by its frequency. The chain's CDR3 is CSARGTGGYEQYF. This chain joins TRBV20-1 and TRBJ2-7; checking the TCRdb D call of TRBD1 is not possible without DNA. CDR3 length equals 13 residues. Germline V gene lookup returns CDR1 DFQATT and CDR2 SNEGSKA (reference sequence).

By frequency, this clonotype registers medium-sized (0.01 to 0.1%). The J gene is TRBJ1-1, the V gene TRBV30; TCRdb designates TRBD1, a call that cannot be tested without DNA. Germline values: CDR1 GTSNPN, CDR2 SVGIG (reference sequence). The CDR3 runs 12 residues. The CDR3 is CACCWDVHEAFF. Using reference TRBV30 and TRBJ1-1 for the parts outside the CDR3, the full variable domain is SQTIHQWPATLVQPVGSPLSLECTVEGTSNPNLYWYRQAAGRGLQLLFYSVGIGQISSEVPQNLSASRPQDRQFILSSKKLLLSDSGFYLCACCWDVHEAFFGQGTRLTVV.

CDR3 amino acids: CASSFDIGKTIYF. The chain combines TRBV7-7 with TRBJ1-3. The CDR3 loop spans 13 amino acids. CDR1 and CDR2 from the germline V gene are SSHAT and FNYEAQ (reference sequence).

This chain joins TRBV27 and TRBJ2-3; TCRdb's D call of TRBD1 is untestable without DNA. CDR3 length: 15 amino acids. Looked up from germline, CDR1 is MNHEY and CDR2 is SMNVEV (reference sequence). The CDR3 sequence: CASSSHRGPTDTQYF.

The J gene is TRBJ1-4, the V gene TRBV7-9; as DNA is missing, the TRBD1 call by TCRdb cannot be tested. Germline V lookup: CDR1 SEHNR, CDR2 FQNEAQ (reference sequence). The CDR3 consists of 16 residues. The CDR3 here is CASSFTRGGSREKLFF. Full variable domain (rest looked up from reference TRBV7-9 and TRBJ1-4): DTGVSQNPRHKITKRGQNVTFRCDPISEHNRLYWYRQTLGQGPEFLTYFQNEAQLEKSRLLSDRFSAERPKGSFSTLEIQRTEQGDSAMYLCASSFTRGGSREKLFFGSGTQLSVL.

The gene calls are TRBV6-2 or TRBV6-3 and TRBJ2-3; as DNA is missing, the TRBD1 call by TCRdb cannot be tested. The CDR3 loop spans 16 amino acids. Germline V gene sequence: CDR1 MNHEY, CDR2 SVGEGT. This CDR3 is CASSTRDRGQSDTQYF.

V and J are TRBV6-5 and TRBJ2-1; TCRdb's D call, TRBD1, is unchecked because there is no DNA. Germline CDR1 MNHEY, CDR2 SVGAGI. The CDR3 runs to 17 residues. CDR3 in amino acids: CASSYSRRSGTYNEQFF.